This T cell receptor beta chain is drawn from a study of blood T cells in healthy people across ages. Study-level findings and limits: Both naive CD4+ cell counts and diversity were greater in long-lived donors than in aged donors. A roughly linear age-dependent decrease characterized TCR beta diversity per million T cells. It was not possible, with unsorted PBMCs, to conclusively compare naive and antigen-experienced cells.

Then a second PCR, running about 6 to 12 cycles, was carried out with a sample-barcoded 5' primer and a J-beta primer mix. TCRdb recomputed calls from the 5' RACE reads with MiXCR, one row per CDR3 protein. Of roughly 1,700,000 distinct CDR3 sequences detected, 28% appear once; the ten largest clones hold around 7.7%. V lost 5 bases to trimming and J lost 14 bases; unmatched junction nucleotides: 13. This CDR3 is 14 amino acids long. From germline, CDR1 is SGHVS and CDR2 FNYEAQ. Regarding this clonotype: The antigen remains unidentified.

The sequencing sample was made of blood. The sequence came from a woman aged 25 to 39 in good health. The V and J genes are TRBV7-6 and TRBJ1-4, with 8 bases lining up with TRBD1. Here the CDR3 DNA reads TGTGCCAGCAGCCCCGGACAGGGAGGTTTTGTTCTGTTTTTT. Translating gives CASSPGQGGFVLFF.